This T cell receptor (beta chain) was sequenced during a study of T cells in Graves' hyperthyroidism and ophthalmopathy. Whole-study findings and limits: Blood shared most expanded thyroid clonotypes above 0.001. The model identified upcoming ophthalmopathy a median roughly 6.5 months ahead of onset.

CDR1 is DFQATT, CDR2 SNEGSKA, per germline (reference sequence). Trimming cost V 4 bases and J 6 bases; bases outside gene matches: 8. CDR3 length: 13 amino acids. This clonotype was recorded at least ten times. Its antigen is undetermined. RNA transcripts provided the source from which TCR beta CDR3 regions were amplified. The HTBI primer set drove a first-round RT-PCR of the TCR CDR3. Each CDR3 protein gets one entry after TCRdb re-called the multiplex PCR reads with MiXCR. The data hold some 650,000 distinct CDR3 sequences, with approximately 15% observed a single time. Sequencing was performed on blood. The receptor's source is a woman aged 40 to 50 with Graves' ophthalmopathy. The chain carries TRBV20-1 and TRBJ1-1; 7 bases line up with TRBD1. CDR3 protein: CSATRDGTAEAFF. As DNA, the CDR3 is TGCAGTGCTACAAGAGATGGGACAGCTGAAGCTTTCTTT.